The 21 T cell receptor beta chains below were found in one sample sequenced in a study of PD-L1 blockade in urothelial cancer. Using immunoSEQ multiplex PCR, the repertoire was profiled, and TCRdb retains in-frame clones only, with some absent. Of some 51,000 clones listed, about 90% are singletons. This specimen was PBMCs, taken around atezolizumab (anti-PD-L1) treatment. The receptors come from a man aged 60 to 69 with urothelial cancer.

This chain joins TRBV4-2 and TRBJ2-2, with TRBD2 matching 12 bases. The CDR3 length is 18 residues. Germline CDR1 reads LGHNA; CDR2 reads YNFKEQ. The junction had 9 bases not matched to a gene; V was cut back by 3 bases and J by 4 bases. In DNA form, the CDR3 reads TGTGCCAGCAGCCATTATGTCTGGACTAGCGGGGTCACCGGGGAGCTGTTTTTT. Protein product: CASSHYVWTSGVTGELFF.

V gene TRBV2 combines with J gene TRBJ1-2; 7 positions agree with TRBD1. Trimming took 7 bases from V and 7 from J; bases not matched to a gene: 9. The germline CDR1 and CDR2 sequences are SNHLY and FYNNEI. This CDR3 contains 13 residues. As DNA, the CDR3 is TGTGCCAGCACCGACAGGGAACTAACTGGCTACACCTTC. Translating gives CASTDRELTGYTF.

CDR3 sequence (DNA): TGTGCCAGCAGTTCCACGGGACAGGGCATTCAGCCCCAGCATTTT. Residues: CASSSTGQGIQPQHF. This chain joins TRBV6-6 and TRBJ1-5; 9 bases are a match to TRBD1. V dropped 4 bases and J dropped 6; count of bases not matched to a gene: 7. The CDR3 consists of 15 residues. CDR1 and CDR2 (germline): MNHNY, SVGAGI (reference sequence).

The rearrangement links TRBV19 to TRBJ2-1; D is perhaps TRBD1 (6 bases). Deletions cut 6 bases from V and 6 bases from J, with 18 bases between. Germline assignment: CDR1 LNHDA and CDR2 SQIVND (reference sequence). CDR3 size: 15 residues. The CDR3 reads CASSRRQGQANEQFF. CDR3 nucleotides: TGTGCCAGTAGCCGCCGGCAGGGGCAGGCCAATGAGCAGTTCTTC.

The chain has TRBV14 and TRBJ1-6, with D uncertain. V gave up 4 bases and J gave up 7 bases, with 8 bases separating them. CDR3 size: 13 residues. Germline CDR1 reads SGHDN; CDR2 reads FVKESK. CDR3 sequence (DNA): TGTGCCAGCAGCCCTCAGATCAATTCACCCCTCCACTTT. Translated, it gives CASSPQINSPLHF. The entire variable domain, with the rest obtained from reference TRBV14 and TRBJ1-6, is as follows: EAGVTQFPSHSVIEKGQTVTLRCDPISGHDNLYWYRRVMGKEIKFLLHFVKESKQDESGMPNNRFLAERTGGTYSTLKVQPAELEDSGVYFCASSPQINSPLHFGNGTRLTVT.

CDR3 sequence: CAWNSGSPETQYF. The CDR3 DNA is TGTGCCTGGAACAGCGGGAGTCCCGAGACCCAGTACTTC. This rearrangement joins TRBV30 to TRBJ2-5, with 8 bases lining up with TRBD2. The ends lost 4 bases at V and 5 bases at J; junction bases unmatched: 6. The CDR3 runs 13 residues. Looked up from germline, CDR1 is GTSNPN and CDR2 is SVGIG (reference sequence).

This clone was observed a few times. This chain connects TRBV2 to TRBJ1-1; TRBD1 agrees at 10 bases. The CDR3 is made up of 16 amino acids. The trim removed 7 bases at V and 0 bases at J, leaving 8 bases unmatched. CDR1 is SNHLY, CDR2 FYNNEI, per germline. This CDR3 reads CASTLLGQGLNTEAFF. The CDR3, as DNA: TGTGCCAGCACCCTTTTGGGACAGGGGTTGAACACTGAAGCTTTCTTT.

The chain has TRBV2 and TRBJ1-2; no firm D call. The germline V gene encodes CDR1 SNHLY and CDR2 FYNNEI. The V and J ends lost 5 bases and 3 bases respectively, with 7 bases between them. The CDR3 has 12 residues. In nucleotides, the CDR3 is TGTGCCAGCAGTCTCTCGGACTATGGCTACACCTTC. Its protein is CASSLSDYGYTF.

The chain has TRBV19 and TRBJ2-1; 10 positions match TRBD2. V gave up 7 bases and J gave up 4 bases; unmatched junction bases: 16. CDR3 length: 18 residues. The germline V gene encodes CDR1 LNHDA and CDR2 SQIVND (reference sequence). DNA of the CDR3: TGTGCCAGTACCCCCGGGATGTTTGGACTAGCGGTTTACAATGAGCAGTTCTTC. It encodes CASTPGMFGLAVYNEQFF.

The V call is TRBV2, the J call TRBJ1-4, with D hard to call. V was trimmed by 4 bases and J by 8 bases, leaving 14 bases between them. Germline V lookup: CDR1 SNHLY, CDR2 FYNNEI. CDR3 size: 14 residues. The DNA of the CDR3 is TGTGCCAGCAGTGGCCCAGGTCAGGTGGAAAAACTGTTTTTT. It is translated as CASSGPGQVEKLFF.

The chain combines TRBV12-1 with TRBJ2-1; the table gives TRBD1 as D, unverified against the DNA. TRBV12-1 is shown as a pseudogene. This CDR3 spans 17 amino acids. CDR3 region: CASSSTRDRGPYNEQFF. Here the CDR3 DNA reads TGTGCCAGCAGCTCAACTCGGGACAGGGGACCCTACAATGAGCAGTTCTTC.

This clone has just one count. The chain combines TRBV18 with TRBJ2-4, with D possibly TRBD1 on 6 matching bases. The germline V and J ends were trimmed by 4 bases and 3 bases, with 16 bases remaining between them. Germline V gene data show CDR1 as KGHSH and CDR2 as LQKENI. This CDR3 spans 16 amino acids. The CDR3 protein is CASSRTGIRDKNIQYF. The CDR3 bases are TGTGCCAGCTCACGCACAGGGATACGAGACAAAAACATTCAGTACTTC.

The chain uses TRBV29-1 and TRBJ2-3; the match to TRBD2 covers 9 bases. Germline values: CDR1 SQVTM, CDR2 ANQGSEA. Trimming at V came to 3 bases and at J to 5 bases, leaving 6 bases not matched to a gene. The CDR3 totals 14 residues. This chain's CDR3 is CSVDSGGLRDTQYF. The CDR3 coding sequence is TGCAGCGTTGATAGCGGGGGCCTTCGAGATACGCAGTATTTT.

This sequence joins TRBV30 and TRBJ1-1; 9 nucleotides match TRBD1. Trimming removed 0 bases from V and 4 bases from J; junction bases left unmatched: 9. Per germline, CDR1 GTSNPN and CDR2 SVGIG (reference sequence). The CDR3 spans 16 residues. The DNA of the CDR3 is TGTGCCTGGAGTGTAGGGACAGGGTTTAGAGGCACTGAAGCTTTCTTT. Residues: CAWSVGTGFRGTEAFF.

This clone was picked up one time. The chain recombines TRBV11-3 with TRBJ2-7, with D perhaps matching TRBD1 (5 bases). There are 14 residues in the CDR3. The germline V gene encodes CDR1 SGHNT and CDR2 YENEEA. The V gene lost 5 bases and the J gene lost 6 bases, with 17 bases spanning the gap. CDR3: CASSPQPDSPEQYF. Written as DNA, the CDR3 is TGTGCCAGCAGCCCCCAACCCGACAGCCCCGAGCAGTACTTC.

The rearrangement uses TRBV19 and TRBJ2-5; maybe TRBD2 (7 bases). V dropped 6 bases and J dropped 5 bases, with 16 bases sitting between them. The CDR3 sequence is 14 residues long. Germline V lookup: CDR1 LNHDA, CDR2 SQIVND (reference sequence). The CDR3 loop is CASSQRGGWETQYF. For the CDR3, the DNA is TGTGCCAGTAGCCAGAGGGGGGGTTGGGAGACCCAGTACTTC.

The genes are TRBV10-3 and TRBJ2-3; 7 bases agree with TRBD2. This CDR3 spans 17 amino acids. J gave up 6 bases and V 2 bases, and 14 bases lay outside the gene matches. Looked up from germline, CDR1 is ENHRY and CDR2 is SYGVKD. Here the CDR3 reads CAISEVTSPRSRDTQYF. Here the CDR3 DNA reads TGTGCCATCAGTGAGGTGACTAGCCCGCGGAGCCGGGATACGCAGTATTTT.

The V gene is TRBV2, the J gene TRBJ1-1; 9 bases align to TRBD1. Germline loops: CDR1 SNHLY, CDR2 FYNNEI. V gave up 7 bases and J gave up 7 bases; unmatched junction bases: 7. The CDR3 has 13 residues. The CDR3, as DNA: TGTGCCAGCACCTCGACAGGGGGGGGTGAAGCTTTCTTT. It translates to CASTSTGGGEAFF.

The gene calls are TRBV29-1 and TRBJ1-2, with no clear D. The germline V gene has CDR1 SQVTM and CDR2 ANQGSEA. CDR3 length equals 17 residues. Trimming took off 0 bases at V and 4 bases at J, with 21 bases between the two ends. CDR3 region: CSVEDLGLAGGSYGYTF. CDR3 DNA: TGCAGCGTTGAAGATCTGGGTCTCGCAGGAGGGTCCTATGGCTACACCTTC.

This chain uses TRBV5-5 with TRBJ2-3, with 9 bases lining up with TRBD2. J was trimmed by 1 base and V by 3 bases; bases with no gene match: 6. This CDR3 is built from 16 residues. Germline loops: CDR1 SGHKS, CDR2 YYEKEE (reference sequence). The CDR3 sequence: CASSSLIAGGTDTQYF. The CDR3 nucleotides read TGTGCCAGCAGCTCGCTAATAGCGGGAGGCACAGATACGCAGTATTTT.

This clone was picked up one time. V is TRBV5-1 and J is TRBJ2-2; D perhaps matches TRBD2 (5 bases). The CDR3 spans 21 residues. CDR1 and CDR2 (germline): SGHRS, YFSETQ. The germline V and J ends were trimmed by 4 bases and 5 bases, with 33 bases remaining between them. The CDR3 is CASSLKWRWQTTPPTTGELFF. CDR3 DNA sequence: TGCGCCAGCAGCCTGAAATGGAGGTGGCAGACAACCCCACCTACTACCGGGGAGCTGTTTTTT.